The rows below give T cell receptor beta chains drawn from one sample of a study of identical twins. Using its own MiXCR run on the 5' RACE reads, TCRdb lists one record per CDR3 protein. The top ten hold approximately 0.49% of the sample, which has 500,000 to 650,000 distinct CDR3 sequences, approximately 20% seen once. This sample was shared with a second study, whose subject was yellow fever vaccine responses in identical twins.

What was sequenced was CD4+ T cells sorted from blood. These receptors were taken from a woman aged 18-35 years in good health. The CDR3 runs from the conserved cysteine through the conserved F or W. The order of the fields is CDR3 protein, clone size, V gene, J gene. Clone size is shown for a subset of rows, as once, few, many or a class of expanded clone.

cdr3_aa: CASSFGLAGPSGANVLTF
clone_size: NA
v_call: TRBV12-3/TRBV12-4
j_call: TRBJ2-6

cdr3_aa: CASRLTGTSAGELFF
clone_size: NA
v_call: TRBV27
j_call: TRBJ2-2

cdr3_aa: CASSGTGNYEQYF
clone_size: NA
v_call: TRBV5-1
j_call: TRBJ2-7

cdr3_aa: CASREYYNEQFF
clone_size: few
v_call: TRBV3-1
j_call: TRBJ2-1

cdr3_aa: CASSPRWGGPTDTQYF
clone_size: NA
v_call: TRBV11-2
j_call: TRBJ2-3

cdr3_aa: CASSLVGGHNEQFF
clone_size: NA
v_call: TRBV7-6
j_call: TRBJ2-1

cdr3_aa: CASSYGQGLNRGFF
clone_size: NA
v_call: TRBV6-5
j_call: TRBJ2-1

cdr3_aa: CASSQGAGGPGETQYF
clone_size: NA
v_call: TRBV4-1
j_call: TRBJ2-5

cdr3_aa: CASSLLGTDVYNEQFF
clone_size: NA
v_call: TRBV7-3
j_call: TRBJ2-1

cdr3_aa: CASSESKMNEQFF
clone_size: NA
v_call: TRBV10-2
j_call: TRBJ2-1

cdr3_aa: CASSYSRGRSYEQYF
clone_size: NA
v_call: TRBV27
j_call: TRBJ2-7

cdr3_aa: CASRSQGGGAYNEQFF
clone_size: few
v_call: TRBV11-2
j_call: TRBJ2-1

cdr3_aa: CASSQRAGTSGSYEQYF
clone_size: few
v_call: TRBV3-1
j_call: TRBJ2-7

cdr3_aa: CASSPGLAGSPSYNEQFF
clone_size: few
v_call: TRBV4-1
j_call: TRBJ2-1

cdr3_aa: CATRLDNEQFF
clone_size: NA
v_call: TRBV28
j_call: TRBJ2-1

cdr3_aa: CASSDYNTDTQYF
clone_size: NA
v_call: TRBV12-3/TRBV12-4
j_call: TRBJ2-3

cdr3_aa: CASSLLSTGELFF
clone_size: NA
v_call: TRBV28
j_call: TRBJ2-2

cdr3_aa: CASSQRTSGRGPVSEQYF
clone_size: NA
v_call: TRBV14
j_call: TRBJ2-7

cdr3_aa: CASSLSGEGRPDTQYF
clone_size: NA
v_call: TRBV27
j_call: TRBJ2-3

cdr3_aa: CASSTRLAGGPGELFF
clone_size: few
v_call: TRBV7-2
j_call: TRBJ2-2

cdr3_aa: CASSPTSGGLRNEQFF
clone_size: NA
v_call: TRBV11-2
j_call: TRBJ2-1

cdr3_aa: CASSKQDNTGELFF
clone_size: NA
v_call: TRBV5-4
j_call: TRBJ2-2

cdr3_aa: CASSLGTRLGGTQYF
clone_size: NA
v_call: TRBV11-2
j_call: TRBJ2-5

cdr3_aa: CASSLPRTSGRVNEQFF
clone_size: NA
v_call: TRBV5-1
j_call: TRBJ2-1

cdr3_aa: CASSGAGAYGYTF
clone_size: few
v_call: TRBV6-1
j_call: TRBJ1-2

cdr3_aa: CASSQDGVSWNEQFF
clone_size: NA
v_call: TRBV4-1
j_call: TRBJ2-1

cdr3_aa: CASSPRAGGTNEQFF
clone_size: NA
v_call: TRBV18
j_call: TRBJ2-1

cdr3_aa: CASSLGTGGAYNEQFF
clone_size: NA
v_call: TRBV5-1
j_call: TRBJ2-1

cdr3_aa: CASSLLPVEPQHF
clone_size: NA
v_call: TRBV4-1
j_call: TRBJ1-5

cdr3_aa: CASSWDRFSTGELFF
clone_size: few
v_call: TRBV7-8
j_call: TRBJ2-2